This T cell receptor (beta chain) appears in the sequencing data of a study of T cell repertoires in cytomegalovirus infection. TCRdb passed the reads through MiXCR, listing each CDR3 protein once. The table lists fewer than 900,000 distinct CDR3 sequences, just under 30% of them singletons. The CDR3 spans 14 residues. Germline lookup yields CDR1 SGHVT and CDR2 SQSDAQ. Trimming cost V 5 bases and J 5 bases; bases outside gene matches: 8. Worth noting for this clonotype: The target antigen is unknown.

This TCR came from a human donor in good health (CMV status not recorded). Some clones in this sample may be carry-over from other donors' samples. Sample: cultured CD8+ T cells from PBMCs, taken from culture after CMV antigen stimulation. The rearrangement joins TRBV7-4 to TRBJ2-5, with TRBD2 matching over 7 bases. In nucleotides, the CDR3 is TGTGCCAGCAGCCTCCATGCGGGGGTGGAGACCCAGTACTTC. As protein: CASSLHAGVETQYF. Together with reference TRBV7-4 and TRBJ2-5, the CDR3 gives the full variable domain: GAGVSQSPRYKVAKRGRDVALRCDSISGHVTLYWYRQTLGQGSEVLTYSQSDAQRDKSGRPSGRFSAERPERSVSTLKIQRTEQGDSAVYLCASSLHAGVETQYFGPGTRLLVL.